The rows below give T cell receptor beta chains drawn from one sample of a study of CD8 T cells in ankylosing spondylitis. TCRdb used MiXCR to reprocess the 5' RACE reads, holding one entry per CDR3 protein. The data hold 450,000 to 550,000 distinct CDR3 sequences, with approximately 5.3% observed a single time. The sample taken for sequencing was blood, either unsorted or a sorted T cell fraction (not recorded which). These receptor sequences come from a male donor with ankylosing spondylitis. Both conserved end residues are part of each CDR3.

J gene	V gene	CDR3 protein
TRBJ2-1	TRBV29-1	CSVLAVYNEQFF
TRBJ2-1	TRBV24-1	CATRGSREQFF
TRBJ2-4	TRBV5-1	CASSLDGLVGQYF
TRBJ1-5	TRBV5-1	CASSLDVGERPQHF
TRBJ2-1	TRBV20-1	CSASAGGYNEQFF
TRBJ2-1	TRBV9	CASSEGPDYNEQFF
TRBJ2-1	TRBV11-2	CASSHPKEQFF
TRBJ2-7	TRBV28	CASIQGGNSYEQYF
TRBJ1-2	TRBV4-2	CASSQEVTGQPPNYGYTF
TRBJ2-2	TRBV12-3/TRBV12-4	CASSPGPRGTGELFF
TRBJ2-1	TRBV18	CASSPGGQVGFSYNEQFF
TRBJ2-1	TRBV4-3	CASSRARNEQFF
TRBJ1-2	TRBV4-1	CASSPVGTAGYTF
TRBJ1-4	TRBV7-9	CASKGGTQPNEKLFF
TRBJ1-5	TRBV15	CATSTRTVWGQPQHF
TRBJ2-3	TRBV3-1	CASSQGVAGVQDTQYF
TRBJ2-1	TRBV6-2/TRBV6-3	CAINPAPQYNEQFF
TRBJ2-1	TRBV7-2	CASSLKGASSPMEQFF
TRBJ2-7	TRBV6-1	CASSPRGSWAYEQYF
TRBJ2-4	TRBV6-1	CASRWDGRVNIQYF
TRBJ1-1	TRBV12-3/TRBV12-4	CASSSRQETLEAFF
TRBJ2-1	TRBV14	CASSQDWRSYNEQFF
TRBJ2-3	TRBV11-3	CASRRYGTADTQYF